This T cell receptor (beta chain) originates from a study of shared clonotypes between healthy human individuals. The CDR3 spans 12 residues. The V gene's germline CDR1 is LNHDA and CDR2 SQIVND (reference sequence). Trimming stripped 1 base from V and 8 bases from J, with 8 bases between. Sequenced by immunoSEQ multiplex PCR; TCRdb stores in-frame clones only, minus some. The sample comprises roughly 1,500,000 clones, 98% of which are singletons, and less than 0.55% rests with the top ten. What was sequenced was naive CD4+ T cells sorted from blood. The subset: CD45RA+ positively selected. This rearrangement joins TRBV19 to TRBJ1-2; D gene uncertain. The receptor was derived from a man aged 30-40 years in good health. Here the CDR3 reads CASSIATRGYTF. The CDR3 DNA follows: TGTGCCAGTAGTATAGCCACGCGAGGCTACACCTTC.